This TCR beta chain was sequenced in a study of blood T cells in healthy people across ages. The CDR3 has 14 residues. Germline CDR1 and CDR2: SNHLY and FYNNEI. The V end was cut by 6 bases, the J end by 5 bases, with 17 bases between. It was with a sample-barcoded 5' primer and a J-beta primer mix that a second PCR of roughly 6 to 12 cycles was run. MiXCR, run by TCRdb on the 5' RACE reads, gives a single entry per CDR3 protein. The repertoire includes over 1,200,000 distinct CDR3 sequences, 45% to 70% of them detected once, and over 6.5% sits in the top ten. Sequenced input: blood. V and J are TRBV2 and TRBJ2-7, with D hard to call. This sequence originates from a man aged 18-30 years in good health. In nucleotides, the CDR3 is TGTGCCAGCAGCCAAGGGCTATCTGAGGACGAGCAGTACTTC. This encodes CASSQGLSEDEQYF.